These 24 T cell receptor beta chains originate from one sample sequenced in a study of PD-L1 blockade in urothelial cancer. Regarding time point: peripheral blood 6 weeks after treatment start. Using immunoSEQ multiplex PCR, the repertoire was profiled, and TCRdb retains in-frame clones only, with some absent. Among about 19,000 clones listed, about 83% were seen once. The material was PBMCs, obtained around atezolizumab (anti-PD-L1) treatment. The receptors stem from a man aged 50 to 59 with urothelial cancer.

The J gene is TRBJ2-3, the V gene TRBV11-2, with TRBD2 matching 9 bases. J lost 1 base, V lost 4 bases, and 3 bases had no gene match. This CDR3 is 15 amino acids long. Germline CDR1 reads SGHAT; CDR2 reads FQNNGV. CDR3 region: CASSWRTSGTDTQYF. The CDR3 DNA follows: TGTGCCAGCAGCTGGCGGACTAGCGGCACAGATACGCAGTATTTT. The entire variable domain, with the rest obtained from reference TRBV11-2 and TRBJ2-3, is as follows: EAGVAQSPRYKIIEKRQSVAFWCNPISGHATLYWYQQILGQGPKLLIQFQNNGVVDDSQLPKDRFSAERLKGVDSTLKIQPAKLEDSAVYLCASSWRTSGTDTQYFGPGTRLTVL.

The chain carries TRBV5-4 and TRBJ2-3; 12 nucleotides agree with TRBD2. Germline V gene sequence: CDR1 SGHNT, CDR2 YYREEE (reference sequence). The CDR3 loop spans 17 amino acids. V trimming: 4 bases; J trimming: 3 bases; junction bases outside the gene matches: 9. Here the CDR3 DNA reads TGTGCCAGCAGCGACGTGACTAGCGGGAGCTCAACAGATACGCAGTATTTT. Its protein is CASSDVTSGSSTDTQYF.

The chain joins TRBV5-1 to TRBJ1-4, with D perhaps TRBD1 (5 bases). Germline lookup yields CDR1 SGHRS and CDR2 YFSETQ. The CDR3 contains 16 residues. The ends were cut back, 0 bases at V and 0 bases at J, with 9 bases in the middle. The CDR3 loop reads CASSLDGQATNEKLFF. The CDR3 nucleotides are TGCGCCAGCAGCTTGGACGGACAAGCAACTAATGAAAAACTGTTTTTT.

The chain is built from TRBV7-9 and TRBJ1-1; a possible D gene is TRBD1 (6 bases). Germline-derived CDR1 and CDR2 are SEHNR and FQNEAQ (reference sequence). The V end was cut by 3 bases, the J end by 3 bases, with 11 bases between. The CDR3 is 14 residues long. As DNA, the CDR3 is TGTGCCAGCAGCTTCCAGGGGCCCTACACTGAAGCTTTCTTT. Translation: CASSFQGPYTEAFF. Supplemented by reference TRBV7-9 and TRBJ1-1, the full variable domain reads DTGVSQNPRHKITKRGQNVTFRCDPISEHNRLYWYRQTLGQGPEFLTYFQNEAQLEKSRLLSDRFSAERPKGSFSTLEIQRTEQGDSAMYLCASSFQGPYTEAFFGQGTRLTVV.

The gene calls are TRBV4-1 and TRBJ2-3; maybe TRBD2 (6 bases). V lost 0 bases, J lost 5 bases, and 15 bases lay in between. The CDR3 covers 16 residues. Germline V gene data show CDR1 as MGHRA and CDR2 as YSYEKL. CDR3 in DNA: TGCGCCAGCAGCCAAGAGGCTAGCGATAGACGAGATACGCAGTATTTT. It translates to CASSQEASDRRDTQYF.

The rearrangement links TRBV7-2 to TRBJ1-1, with TRBD1 matching 9 bases. From germline, CDR1 is SGHTA and CDR2 FQGNSA. Trimming took 5 bases from V and 4 from J; bases not matched to a gene: 5. The CDR3 is 14 amino acids. The CDR3 coding sequence is TGTGCCAGCAGCCCGGGACAGGGCGGCACTGAAGCTTTCTTT. Its protein is CASSPGQGGTEAFF.

V gene TRBV19 combines with J gene TRBJ1-2; the D is unclear. Germline V gene data show CDR1 as LNHDA and CDR2 as SQIVND (reference sequence). Trimming stripped 7 bases from V and 4 bases from J, with 13 bases between. This CDR3 is built from 13 residues. This CDR3 is CASTNRSVYGYTF. The CDR3 DNA is TGTGCCAGTACCAATAGGAGCGTCTATGGCTACACCTTC.

CDR3 nucleotides: TGTGCCAGCAGCTTGGACAGATCTGGAAACACCATATATTTT. Its translation: CASSLDRSGNTIYF. The gene calls are TRBV5-6 and TRBJ1-3; D call uncertain. Trimming pared 0 bases from V and 1 base from J, leaving 5 bases between. The CDR3 has 14 residues. CDR1 SGHDT and CDR2 YYEEEE come from the germline V gene.

This rearrangement joins TRBV7-8 to TRBJ2-1; 10 bases align to TRBD2. Germline lookup yields CDR1 SGHVS and CDR2 FQNEAQ. Germline trimming cut 1 base from V and 12 bases from J; bases unmatched to any gene: 24. The CDR3 has 20 residues. As DNA, the CDR3 is TGTGCCAGCAGCTTAGGGGCTAGCGGGGGCCTCCTGGGCCCACCCGAGGGGCAGTTCTTC. Translation: CASSLGASGGLLGPPEGQFF.

V usage is TRBV7-3 and J usage is TRBJ1-1; 8 bases are a match to TRBD1. With V trimmed by 5 bases and J by 2 bases, 7 bases remained unmatched. Germline V lookup: CDR1 SGHTA, CDR2 FQGTGA. This CDR3 has 15 residues. In DNA form, the CDR3 reads TGTGCCAGCAGCCAAAACAGGGGGGGAAACACTGAAGCTTTCTTT. Translating gives CASSQNRGGNTEAFF.

The J gene is TRBJ2-7, the V gene TRBV27, with D perhaps matching TRBD1 (7 bases). V dropped 6 bases and J dropped 1 base, with 19 bases sitting between them. The CDR3 covers 16 residues. The germline gives CDR1 MNHEY, CDR2 SMNVEV (reference sequence). The CDR3 reads CASSPSAGGTSYEQYV. CDR3 DNA sequence: TGTGCCAGCAGCCCTAGTGCAGGGGGGACATCCTACGAGCAGTACGTC.

The chain combines TRBV28 with TRBJ1-2, with D tentatively TRBD1 (5 bases). V was shortened by 2 bases and J by 4 bases, with 14 bases between the two germline ends. Germline V gives CDR1 MDHEN, CDR2 SYDVKM. CDR3 length: 15 amino acids. The CDR3 region is CASSLPSDSPYGYTF. The CDR3 nucleotides are TGTGCCAGCAGTTTACCCTCCGACAGCCCCTATGGCTACACCTTC.

This chain joins TRBV7-8 and TRBJ1-2; 7 bases match TRBD1. The CDR3 spans 15 residues. Trimming cost V 1 base and J 8 bases; bases outside gene matches: 10. In germline, CDR1 is SGHVS, CDR2 FQNEAQ. The DNA of the CDR3 is TGTGCCAGCAGCTTAGTTGCAGGGGGAGCGAGGGGCTACACCTTC. This sequence encodes CASSLVAGGARGYTF.

Worth noting for this clone: This sample includes further DNA sequences coding for the same CDR3. The rearrangement uses TRBV2 and TRBJ2-5; possibly TRBD2 for D (5 bases). The V and J ends lost 6 bases and 4 bases respectively, with 9 bases between them. The germline V gene encodes CDR1 SNHLY and CDR2 FYNNEI. The CDR3 contains 12 residues. The CDR3 region is CASSERGETQYF. Written as DNA, the CDR3 is TGTGCCAGCAGCGAACGGGGAGAGACCCAGTACTTC.

In DNA, the CDR3 is TGTGCCAGCTCACCTGTTCCAGGGCCCCCCAATGAGCAGTTCTTC. It is translated as CASSPVPGPPNEQFF. The chain carries TRBV18 and TRBJ2-1, with D possibly TRBD1 on 5 matching bases. The CDR3 sequence is 15 residues long. The germline gives CDR1 KGHSH, CDR2 LQKENI. Trimming removed 3 bases from V and 6 bases from J, with 15 bases in between.

V is TRBV9 and J is TRBJ2-1; no clear D gene. CDR3 length: 14 residues. The V gene's germline CDR1 is SGDLS and CDR2 YYNGEE. Trimming pared 3 bases from V and 4 bases from J, leaving 11 bases between. The CDR3 region has the DNA TGTGCCAGCAGCGACCAGAACCATTACAATGAGCAGTTCTTC. Its translation is CASSDQNHYNEQFF.

V usage is TRBV6-5 and J usage is TRBJ2-1; 15 nucleotides match TRBD2. Trimming took 6 bases from V and 7 from J; bases not matched to a gene: 4. Germline assignment: CDR1 MNHEY and CDR2 SVGAGI. The CDR3 has 15 residues. The CDR3 loop is CASRPGTSGRNEQFF. The CDR3, as DNA: TGTGCCAGCAGACCCGGGACTAGCGGGAGGAATGAGCAGTTCTTC.

The rearrangement links TRBV6-5 to TRBJ2-5, with TRBD1 identical over 9 bases. The V segment lost 5 bases and the J segment 0 bases; nucleotides outside the gene matches: 4. This CDR3 region has 15 residues. The germline gives CDR1 MNHEY, CDR2 SVGAGI. CDR3 sequence (DNA): TGTGCCAGCAGTATCAACAGGGGGCACCAAGAGACCCAGTACTTC. Protein product: CASSINRGHQETQYF.

This clone appeared a single time. The same CDR3 is also encoded by other DNA sequences in this sample. The chain joins TRBV7-3 to TRBJ2-1; 10 nucleotides match TRBD2. The CDR3 extends over 17 amino acids. The J segment lost 0 bases and the V segment lost 0 bases, leaving 2 bases of the junction unmatched. CDR1 and CDR2 (germline): SGHTA, FQGTGA. The CDR3 reads CASSLTPSGSSYNEQFF. The CDR3 DNA follows: TGTGCCAGCAGCTTAACCCCTAGCGGGAGCTCCTACAATGAGCAGTTCTTC.

The chain recombines TRBV27 with TRBJ1-2; 8 bases are shared with TRBD1. Germline V gene lookup returns CDR1 MNHEY and CDR2 SMNVEV (reference sequence). This CDR3 comprises 13 residues. V lost 2 bases to trimming and J lost 6 bases; unmatched junction nucleotides: 2. CDR3 residues: CASSLQGADGYTF. CDR3 nucleotide sequence: TGTGCCAGCAGTTTACAGGGGGCTGATGGCTACACCTTC.

The gene calls are TRBV2 and TRBJ1-5; 7 bases are shared with TRBD1. Germline values: CDR1 SNHLY, CDR2 FYNNEI. The CDR3 runs 14 residues. Germline trimming cut 4 bases from V and 5 bases from J; bases unmatched to any gene: 5. The CDR3 coding sequence is TGTGCCAGCAGTGGTAGACAGGGTCATCAGCCCCAGCATTTT. This gives the protein CASSGRQGHQPQHF.

This clone was observed a few times. V is TRBV10-3 and J is TRBJ2-7; TRBD2 agrees at 8 bases. The CDR3 spans 14 residues. Germline lookup yields CDR1 ENHRY and CDR2 SYGVKD. V was pared by 4 bases and J by 6 bases, with 8 bases of the junction left unmatched. The DNA for the CDR3 is TGTGCCATCAGTGGGGTATGGACTAGCCGCGAGCAGTACTTC. Amino acids: CAISGVWTSREQYF.

The chain employs TRBV6-5 and TRBJ2-7; D assignment may be TRBD1 or TRBD2 (7 bases each). Trimming shortened V by 6 bases and J by 0 bases, and 15 bases separated the two germline ends. There are 15 residues in the CDR3. Germline V CDR1 and CDR2: MNHEY, SVGAGI. The CDR3 region has the DNA TGTGCCAGCAGCAGCGGGGCAGGGGGCTCCTACGAGCAGTACGTC. It encodes CASSSGAGGSYEQYV.

The chain joins TRBV6-1 to TRBJ1-1; D is ambiguous. This CDR3 has 14 residues. V gave up 8 bases and J gave up 1 base, with 14 bases separating them. In germline, CDR1 is MNHNS, CDR2 SASEGT. The DNA of the CDR3 is TGTGCCAGCGCTTGGAGGAAAGAGAACACTGAAGCTTTCTTT. Translated, it gives CASAWRKENTEAFF.